This T cell receptor beta chain originates from a study of cytomegalovirus exposure and HLA in healthy donors. Regarding this clone: Its matching antigen is unknown.

Study findings and constraints: Later analysis associated a missense DCLRE1C variant with TCR beta V- and J-gene trimming. According to a later analysis, most TCR beta chains associated with CMV appeared HLA-restricted. Several of the most significant clusters appeared, in a later analysis, to be linked to common viral pathogens.

Researchers ran the PCR with 60 Vbeta and 13 Jbeta primers. Only in-frame clones appear in the TCRdb table, and some are missing; sequencing was by immunoSEQ multiplex PCR. In the table there are some 180,000 clones, 70% to 90% of which are singletons. Source material: PBMCs. The receptor was derived from a woman aged 50 to 65 in good health and CMV-seronegative.

CDR3 amino acids: CASLEGQTLNYGYTF. Here the CDR3 DNA reads TGTGCCAGCTTAGAGGGACAAACTCTCAACTATGGCTACACCTTC. The chain has TRBV18 and TRBJ1-2; D possibly corresponds to TRBD1 (6 bases). The CDR3 runs 15 residues. CDR1 and CDR2 (germline): KGHSH, LQKENI. Trimming stripped 7 bases from V and 2 bases from J, with 17 bases between.